The source of this T cell receptor (beta chain) is a study of CD8 T cells in ankylosing spondylitis. This CDR3 region has 13 residues. V lost 2 bases to trimming and J lost 7 bases, with 12 bases between them. CDR1 SGDLS and CDR2 YYNGEE come from the germline V gene. The sample holds many counts of this clonotype. Antigen specificity is unknown. With molecular barcodes, quantitative 5'-RACE was used to make the TCR beta libraries. From the 5' RACE reads, TCRdb called clonotypes with MiXCR, one entry per CDR3 protein. The sample holds more than 7,500 distinct CDR3 sequences; around 4% are singletons and the top ten take 8% to 13%. Study results and limitations: One TCR beta motif, made up of 7 or 8 highly homologous variants, appeared characteristic of ankylosing spondylitis blood.

The source is a female donor with ankylosing spondylitis or in good health (not recorded which). The sequenced sample consisted of blood, either unsorted or a sorted T cell fraction (not recorded which). The V call is TRBV9, the J call TRBJ1-1, with D perhaps matching TRBD1 (5 bases). This CDR3 reads CASSVSGDGEAFF. For the CDR3, the DNA is TGTGCCAGCAGCGTTTCGGGGGACGGTGAAGCTTTCTTT.